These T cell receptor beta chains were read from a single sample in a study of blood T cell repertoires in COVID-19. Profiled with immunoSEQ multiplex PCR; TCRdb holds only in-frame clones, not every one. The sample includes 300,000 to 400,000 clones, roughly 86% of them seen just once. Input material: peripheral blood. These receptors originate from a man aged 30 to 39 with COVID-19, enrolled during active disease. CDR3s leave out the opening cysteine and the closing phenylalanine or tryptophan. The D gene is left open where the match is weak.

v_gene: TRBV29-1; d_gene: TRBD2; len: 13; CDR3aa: SVVRGGSNSYEQY
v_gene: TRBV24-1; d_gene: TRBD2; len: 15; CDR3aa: ATSPRGGPTLGDIQY
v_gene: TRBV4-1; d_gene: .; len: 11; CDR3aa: ASSQVTGSGYT
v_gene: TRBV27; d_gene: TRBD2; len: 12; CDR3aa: ASSAGLLYNEQF
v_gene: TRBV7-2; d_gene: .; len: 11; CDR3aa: ASSFLGTDTQY
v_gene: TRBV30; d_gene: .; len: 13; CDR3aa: AWRSGQASQETQY
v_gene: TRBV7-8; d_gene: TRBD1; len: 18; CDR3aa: ASSRRPGQGPSLWAGEQY
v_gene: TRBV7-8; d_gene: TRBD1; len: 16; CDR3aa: ASSLQKPGQPNSYEQY
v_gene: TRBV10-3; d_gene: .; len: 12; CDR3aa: AISETGQRNTIY
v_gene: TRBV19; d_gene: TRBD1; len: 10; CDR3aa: ASSGDRAEQY
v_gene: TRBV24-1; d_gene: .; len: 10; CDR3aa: ATSDSGETQY
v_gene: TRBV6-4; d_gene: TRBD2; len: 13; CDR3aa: ASSDGTSSTDTQY
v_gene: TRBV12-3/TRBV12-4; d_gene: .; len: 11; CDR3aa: ASSREETGELF
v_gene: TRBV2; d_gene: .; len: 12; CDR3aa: ASVDSERAYEQY
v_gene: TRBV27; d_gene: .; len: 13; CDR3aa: ASSLGPFIGTEAF
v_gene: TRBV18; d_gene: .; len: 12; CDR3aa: ASSPPDITYEQY
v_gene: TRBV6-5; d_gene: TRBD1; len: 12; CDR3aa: ASSLDRAQETQY
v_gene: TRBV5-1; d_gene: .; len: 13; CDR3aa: ASSFLGSANYGYT
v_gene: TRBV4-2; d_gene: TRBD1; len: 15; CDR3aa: ASSQGAGQGPYQPQH
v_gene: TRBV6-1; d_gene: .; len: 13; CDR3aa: ASSERQGWGETQY
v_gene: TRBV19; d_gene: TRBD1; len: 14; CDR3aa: ASSDSGTGGAIVAF
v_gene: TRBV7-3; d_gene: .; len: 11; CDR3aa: ASSFDRHSGYT
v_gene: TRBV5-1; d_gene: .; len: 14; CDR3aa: ASSLGTLSSGNTIY
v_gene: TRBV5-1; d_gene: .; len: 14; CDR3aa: ASSSFPDWYQETQY
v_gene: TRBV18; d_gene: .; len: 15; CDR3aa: ASSPNGFDSYNSPLH
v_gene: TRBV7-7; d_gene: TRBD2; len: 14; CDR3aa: ASSPRTSGSYNEQF
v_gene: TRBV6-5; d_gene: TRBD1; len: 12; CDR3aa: ASRPGQGKETQY
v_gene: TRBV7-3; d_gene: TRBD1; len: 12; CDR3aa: ASSLTRDRETQY
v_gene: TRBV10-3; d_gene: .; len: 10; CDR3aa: AIGGELYGYT
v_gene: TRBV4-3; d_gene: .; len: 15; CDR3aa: ASSQSSLGGGKAEAF
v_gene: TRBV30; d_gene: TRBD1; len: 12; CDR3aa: AWSVGQGINEQF
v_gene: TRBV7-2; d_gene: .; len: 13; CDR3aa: ASSRGTAIMYEQY
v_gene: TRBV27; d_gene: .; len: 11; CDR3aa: ASSPGHLYGYT
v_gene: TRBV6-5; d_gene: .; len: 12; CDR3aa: ASRPRSTGNTIY
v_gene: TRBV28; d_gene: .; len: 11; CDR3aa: ASSLPGWETQY
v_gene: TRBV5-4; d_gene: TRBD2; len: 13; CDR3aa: ASSLEAGVTGELF
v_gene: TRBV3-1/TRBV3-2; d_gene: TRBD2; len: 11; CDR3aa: ASSHASGGEQF
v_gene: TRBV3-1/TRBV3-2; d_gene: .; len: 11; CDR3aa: ASSQGPRNEQF
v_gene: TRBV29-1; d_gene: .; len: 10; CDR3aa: SVRLNTGELF
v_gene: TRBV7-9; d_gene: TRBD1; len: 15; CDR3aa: ASSFPRTGDNTGELF
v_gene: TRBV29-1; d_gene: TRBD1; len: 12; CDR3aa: SVVGQGEYTEAF
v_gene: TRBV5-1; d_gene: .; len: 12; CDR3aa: ASSLGVTEAEAF
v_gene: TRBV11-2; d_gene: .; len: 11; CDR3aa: ASSAQGDYGYT
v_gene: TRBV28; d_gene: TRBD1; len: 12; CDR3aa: ASSLPSTGEGYT
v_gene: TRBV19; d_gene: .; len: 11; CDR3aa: ASSLENQETQY
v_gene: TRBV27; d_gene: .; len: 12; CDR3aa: ASSLSGRSYEQY
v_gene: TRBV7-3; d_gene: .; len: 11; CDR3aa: ASSPMYGGELF
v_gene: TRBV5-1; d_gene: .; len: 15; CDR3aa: ASSLGGGARYTGELF
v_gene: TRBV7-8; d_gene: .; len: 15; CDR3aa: ASSFKRSEKNTGELF
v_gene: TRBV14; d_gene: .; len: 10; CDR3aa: ASSQVYLEVA
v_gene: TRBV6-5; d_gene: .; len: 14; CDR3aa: ASSYSAAELTDTQY
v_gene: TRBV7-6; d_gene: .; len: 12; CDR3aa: ASSPGNMNTEAF
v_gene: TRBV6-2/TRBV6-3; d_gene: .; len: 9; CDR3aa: ASSWSSEQY
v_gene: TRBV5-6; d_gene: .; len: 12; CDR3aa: ASSWAGAKNIQY
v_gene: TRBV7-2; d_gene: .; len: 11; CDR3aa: ASSLAQGNTIY
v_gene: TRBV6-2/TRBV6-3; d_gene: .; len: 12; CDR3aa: ASSYGSDKNIQY
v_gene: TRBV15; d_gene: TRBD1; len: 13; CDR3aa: ATSARTGESYGYT
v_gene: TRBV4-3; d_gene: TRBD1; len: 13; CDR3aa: ASSQDLGQKNIQY
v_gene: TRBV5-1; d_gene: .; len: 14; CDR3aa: ASSLVGTTGANVLT